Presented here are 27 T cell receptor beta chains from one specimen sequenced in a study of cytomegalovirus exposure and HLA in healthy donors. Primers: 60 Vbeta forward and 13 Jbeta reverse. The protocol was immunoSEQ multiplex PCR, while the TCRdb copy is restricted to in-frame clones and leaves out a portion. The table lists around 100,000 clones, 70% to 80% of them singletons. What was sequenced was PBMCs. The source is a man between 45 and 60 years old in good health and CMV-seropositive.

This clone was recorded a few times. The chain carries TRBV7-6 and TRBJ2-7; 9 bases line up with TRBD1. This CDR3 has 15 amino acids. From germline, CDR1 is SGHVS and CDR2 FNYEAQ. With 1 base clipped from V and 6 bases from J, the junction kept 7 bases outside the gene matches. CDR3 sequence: CASSLGQGGTAEQYF. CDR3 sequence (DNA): TGTGCCAGCAGCTTAGGACAGGGGGGAACCGCCGAGCAGTACTTC. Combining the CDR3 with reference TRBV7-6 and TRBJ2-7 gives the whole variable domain GAGVSQSPRYKVTKRGQDVALRCDPISGHVSLYWYRQALGQGPEFLTYFNYEAQQDKSGLPNDRFSAERPEGSISTLTIQRTEQRDSAMYRCASSLGQGGTAEQYFGPGTRLTVT.

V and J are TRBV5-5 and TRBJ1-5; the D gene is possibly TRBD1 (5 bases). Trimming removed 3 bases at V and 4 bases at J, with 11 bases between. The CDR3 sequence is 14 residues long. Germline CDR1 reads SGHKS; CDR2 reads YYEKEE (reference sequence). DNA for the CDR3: TGTGCCAGCAGCTCCAGGGTTCAGAATCAGCCCCAGCATTTT. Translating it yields CASSSRVQNQPQHF.

CDR3 residues: CASSLDRSYQPQHF. In DNA form, the CDR3 reads TGTGCCAGCAGTTTGGACAGGAGCTATCAGCCCCAGCATTTT. The chain employs TRBV2 and TRBJ1-5, with 7 bases fitting TRBD1. This CDR3 has 14 residues. Germline V CDR1 and CDR2: SNHLY, FYNNEI. J gave up 5 bases and V 5 bases, and 6 bases lay outside the gene matches.

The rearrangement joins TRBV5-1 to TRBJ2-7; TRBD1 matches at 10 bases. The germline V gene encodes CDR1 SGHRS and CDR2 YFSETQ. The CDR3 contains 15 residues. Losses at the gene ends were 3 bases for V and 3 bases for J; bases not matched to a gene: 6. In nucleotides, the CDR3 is TGCGCCAGCAGCTGGATGGGACAGGGGAACTACGAGCAGTACTTC. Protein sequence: CASSWMGQGNYEQYF.

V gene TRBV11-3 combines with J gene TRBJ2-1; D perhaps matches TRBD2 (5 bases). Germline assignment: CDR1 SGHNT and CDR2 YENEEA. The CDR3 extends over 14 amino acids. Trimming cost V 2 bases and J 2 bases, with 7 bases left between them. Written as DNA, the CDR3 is TGTGCCAGCAGCTTATCAGCGGCCTACAATGAGCAGTTCTTC. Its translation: CASSLSAAYNEQFF.

The CDR3 nucleotides read TGCAGCGTTGAAGATTCAGGCTACGAGCAGTACTTC. Encoded protein: CSVEDSGYEQYF. The chain couples TRBV29-1 to TRBJ2-7; D unresolved. The germline gives CDR1 SQVTM, CDR2 ANQGSEA. V was cut by 0 bases and J by 3 bases, with 6 bases left in between. CDR3 length: 12 amino acids.

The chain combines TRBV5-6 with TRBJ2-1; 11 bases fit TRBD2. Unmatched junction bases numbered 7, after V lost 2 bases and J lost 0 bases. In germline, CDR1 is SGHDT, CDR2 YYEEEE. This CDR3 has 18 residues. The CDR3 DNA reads TGTGCCAGCAGCTTTACCACTAGCGGGGGCAGCTCCTACAATGAGCAGTTCTTC. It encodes CASSFTTSGGSSYNEQFF.

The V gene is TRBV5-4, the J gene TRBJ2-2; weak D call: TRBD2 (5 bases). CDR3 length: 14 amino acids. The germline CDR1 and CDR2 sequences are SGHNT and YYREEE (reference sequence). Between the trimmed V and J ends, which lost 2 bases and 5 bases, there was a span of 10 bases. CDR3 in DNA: TGTGCCAGCAGCTTACCTCGGGGTACCGGGGAGCTGTTTTTT. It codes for CASSLPRGTGELFF.

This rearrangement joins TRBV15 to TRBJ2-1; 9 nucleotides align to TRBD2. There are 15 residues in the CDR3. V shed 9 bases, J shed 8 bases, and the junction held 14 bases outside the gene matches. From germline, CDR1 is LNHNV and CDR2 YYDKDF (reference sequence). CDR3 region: CATGRVGAGGHEQFF. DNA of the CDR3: TGTGCCACGGGGCGGGTGGGAGCGGGAGGTCATGAGCAGTTCTTC.

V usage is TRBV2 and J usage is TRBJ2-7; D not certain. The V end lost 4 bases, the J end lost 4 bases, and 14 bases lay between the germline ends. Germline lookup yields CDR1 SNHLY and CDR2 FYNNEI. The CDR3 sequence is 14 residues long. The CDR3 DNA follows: TGTGCCAGCAGTGTTCTGTCAGACTTTTACGAGCAGTACTTC. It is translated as CASSVLSDFYEQYF.

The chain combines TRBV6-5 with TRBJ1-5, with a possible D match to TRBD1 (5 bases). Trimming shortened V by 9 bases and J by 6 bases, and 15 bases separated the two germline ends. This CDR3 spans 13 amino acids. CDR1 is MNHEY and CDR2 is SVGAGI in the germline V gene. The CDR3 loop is CASQVLGAQPQHF. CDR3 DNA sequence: TGTGCCAGTCAGGTCCTTGGGGCTCAGCCCCAGCATTTT.

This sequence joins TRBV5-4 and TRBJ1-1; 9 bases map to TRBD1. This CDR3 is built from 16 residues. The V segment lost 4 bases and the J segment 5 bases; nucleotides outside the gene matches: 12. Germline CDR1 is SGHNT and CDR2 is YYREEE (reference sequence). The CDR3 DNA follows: TGTGCCAGCAGCCCGGACAGGGGAATTACGGGAACTGAAGCTTTCTTT. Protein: CASSPDRGITGTEAFF.

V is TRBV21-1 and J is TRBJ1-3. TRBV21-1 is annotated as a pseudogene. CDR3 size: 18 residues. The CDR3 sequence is CASSRSRIARGVRNTIYF. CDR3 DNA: TGTGCCAGCAGCAGATCCCGTATTGCCCGGGGGGTTAGAAACACCATATATTTT.

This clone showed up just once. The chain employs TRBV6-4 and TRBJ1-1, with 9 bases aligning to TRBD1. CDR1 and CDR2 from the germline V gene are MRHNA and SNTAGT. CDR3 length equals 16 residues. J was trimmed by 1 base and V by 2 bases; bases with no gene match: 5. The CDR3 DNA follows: TGTGCCAGCAGTGACCCCCTGGACAGGGGGAACACTGAAGCTTTCTTT. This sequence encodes CASSDPLDRGNTEAFF.

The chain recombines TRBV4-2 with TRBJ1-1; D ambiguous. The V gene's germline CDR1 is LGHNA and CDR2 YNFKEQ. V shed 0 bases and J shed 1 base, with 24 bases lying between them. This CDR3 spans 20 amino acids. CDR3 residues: CASSQDRPSQASWSNTEAFF. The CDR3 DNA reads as TGTGCCAGCAGCCAAGATAGGCCTTCGCAGGCCTCTTGGTCGAACACTGAAGCTTTCTTT.

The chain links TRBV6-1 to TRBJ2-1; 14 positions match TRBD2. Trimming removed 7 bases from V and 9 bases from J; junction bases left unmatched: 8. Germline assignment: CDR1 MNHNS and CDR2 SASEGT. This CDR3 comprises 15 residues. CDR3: CASMLGLAGVSEQFF. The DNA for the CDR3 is TGTGCCAGCATGTTGGGACTAGCGGGGGTGAGTGAGCAGTTCTTC.

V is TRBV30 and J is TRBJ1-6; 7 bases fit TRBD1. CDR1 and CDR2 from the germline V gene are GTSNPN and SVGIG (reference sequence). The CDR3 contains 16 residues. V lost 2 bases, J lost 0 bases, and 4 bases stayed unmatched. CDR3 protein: CAWSQTGSSYNSPLHF. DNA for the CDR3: TGTGCCTGGAGTCAGACAGGGAGCTCCTATAATTCACCCCTCCACTTT.

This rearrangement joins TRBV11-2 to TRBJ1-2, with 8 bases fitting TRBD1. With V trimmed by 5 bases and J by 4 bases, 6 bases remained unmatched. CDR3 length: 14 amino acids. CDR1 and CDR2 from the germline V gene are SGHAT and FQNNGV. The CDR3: CASSINRGFYGYTF. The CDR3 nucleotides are TGTGCCAGCAGCATTAACAGGGGGTTCTATGGCTACACCTTC.

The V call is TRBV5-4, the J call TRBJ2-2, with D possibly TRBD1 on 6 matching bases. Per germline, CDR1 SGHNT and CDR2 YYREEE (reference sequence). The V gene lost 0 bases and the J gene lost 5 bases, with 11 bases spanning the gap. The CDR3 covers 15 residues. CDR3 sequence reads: CASSLAQGWTGELFF. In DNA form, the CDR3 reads TGTGCCAGCAGCTTGGCACAGGGATGGACCGGGGAGCTGTTTTTT.

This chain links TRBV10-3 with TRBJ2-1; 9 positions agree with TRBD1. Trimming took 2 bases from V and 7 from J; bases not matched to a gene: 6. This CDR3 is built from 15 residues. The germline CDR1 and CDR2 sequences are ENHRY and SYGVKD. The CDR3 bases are TGTGCCATCAGTGAGATGAACAGGGGGCTTAATGAGCAGTTCTTC. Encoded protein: CAISEMNRGLNEQFF.

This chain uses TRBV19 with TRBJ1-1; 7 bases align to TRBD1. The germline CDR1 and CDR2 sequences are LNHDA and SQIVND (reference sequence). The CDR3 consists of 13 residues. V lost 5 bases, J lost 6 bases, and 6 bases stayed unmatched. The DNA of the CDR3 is TGTGCCAGTAGTTCCACAGGGGAGGCTGAAGCTTTCTTT. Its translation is CASSSTGEAEAFF.

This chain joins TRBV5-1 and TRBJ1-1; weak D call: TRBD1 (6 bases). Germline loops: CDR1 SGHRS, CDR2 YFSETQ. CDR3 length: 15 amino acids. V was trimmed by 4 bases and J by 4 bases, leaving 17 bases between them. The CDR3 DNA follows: TGCGCCAGCAGCGGGGGGGGCTGGGGGGGCACTGAAGCTTTCTTT. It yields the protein CASSGGGWGGTEAFF. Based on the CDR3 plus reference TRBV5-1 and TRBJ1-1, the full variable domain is KAGVTQTPRYLIKTRGQQVTLSCSPISGHRSVSWYQQTPGQGLQFLFEYFSETQRNKGNFPGRFSGRQFSNSRSEMNVSTLELGDSALYLCASSGGGWGGTEAFFGQGTRLTVV.

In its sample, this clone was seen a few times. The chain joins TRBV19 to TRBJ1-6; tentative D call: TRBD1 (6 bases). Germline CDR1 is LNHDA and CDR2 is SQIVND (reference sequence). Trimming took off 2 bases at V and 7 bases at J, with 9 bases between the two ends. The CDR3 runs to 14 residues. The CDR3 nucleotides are TGTGCCAGTAGTATAACAGGGCGAAATTCACCCCTCCACTTT. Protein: CASSITGRNSPLHF.

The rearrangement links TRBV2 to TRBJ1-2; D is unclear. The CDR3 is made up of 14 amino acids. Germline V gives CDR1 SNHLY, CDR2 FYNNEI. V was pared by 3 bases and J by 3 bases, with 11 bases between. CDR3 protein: CASSEADEDYGYTF. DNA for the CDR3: TGTGCCAGCAGTGAGGCGGATGAGGACTATGGCTACACCTTC.

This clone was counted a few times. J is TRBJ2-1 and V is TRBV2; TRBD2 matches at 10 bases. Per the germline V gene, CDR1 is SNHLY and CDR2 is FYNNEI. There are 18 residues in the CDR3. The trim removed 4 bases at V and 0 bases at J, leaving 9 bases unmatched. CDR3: CASSGRIAGGTSYNEQFF. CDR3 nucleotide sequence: TGTGCCAGCAGTGGGAGAATAGCGGGGGGTACCTCCTACAATGAGCAGTTCTTC. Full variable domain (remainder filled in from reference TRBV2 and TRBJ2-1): EPEVTQTPSHQVTQMGQEVILRCVPISNHLYFYWYRQILGQKVEFLVSFYNNEISEKSEIFDDQFSVERPDGSNFTLKIRSTKLEDSAMYFCASSGRIAGGTSYNEQFFGPGTRLTVL.

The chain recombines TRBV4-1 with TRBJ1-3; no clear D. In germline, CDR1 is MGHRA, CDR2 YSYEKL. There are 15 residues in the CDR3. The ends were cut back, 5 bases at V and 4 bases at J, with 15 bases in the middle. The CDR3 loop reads CASSTYGGSGNTIYF. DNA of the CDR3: TGCGCCAGCAGCACCTATGGCGGTTCGGGAAACACCATATATTTT.

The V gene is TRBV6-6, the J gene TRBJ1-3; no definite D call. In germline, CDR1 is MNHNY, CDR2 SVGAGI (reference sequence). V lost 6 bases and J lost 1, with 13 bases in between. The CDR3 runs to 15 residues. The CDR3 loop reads CASSLPPGSGNTIYF. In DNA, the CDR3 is TGTGCCAGCAGCCTCCCTCCGGGTTCTGGAAACACCATATATTTT.